This is a list of T cell receptor beta chains from one sample in a study of fetal regulatory T cell absence and autoimmunity. Here immunoSEQ multiplex PCR was the method, and the copy in TCRdb shows in-frame clones only, minus some. Seen here are around 45,000 clones, about 86% observed once, and the top ten hold 0.35% to 0.5%. The sample taken for sequencing was cord blood. The receptors come from a newborn boy with IPEX syndrome. Each CDR3 is given with its conserved first and last residue. Fields, in order: D gene, clone size, CDR3 length, J gene, V gene, CDR3 DNA, CDR3 protein. D genes are given only for firm matches. Not all rows give a size; the values are once, few, many and, for expanded clones, a class.

-,once,12,TRBJ2-6,TRBV6-1,TGTGCCGTGGGTCCTGGGGCCAACGTCCTGACTTTC,CAVGPGANVLTF
-,-,12,TRBJ2-7,TRBV14,TGTGCCAGCAGCCGGGACACCTACGAGCAGTACTTC,CASSRDTYEQYF
TRBD2,-,15,TRBJ2-7,TRBV30,TGTGCCTGGAGTGTATTAGCGGGAGGCCCCTACGAGCAGTACTTC,CAWSVLAGGPYEQYF
TRBD1,few,15,TRBJ2-7,TRBV10-1,TGCGCCAGCAGTGACGGGGACAGGCAAACCTACGAGCAGTACTTC,CASSDGDRQTYEQYF
-,-,17,TRBJ2-3,TRBV18,TGTGCCAGCTCACCAGAAGACGGAGTCGGGTCGGCAGATACGCAGTATTTT,CASSPEDGVGSADTQYF
TRBD2,-,19,TRBJ2-2,TRBV4-1,TGCGCCAGCAGCCAAGTAATCCTAGCGGGGGGCCCCAACACCGGGGAGCTGTTTTTT,CASSQVILAGGPNTGELFF
-,-,12,TRBJ1-2,TRBV12-5,TGTGCTAGTGGTTTGGGGGGATTACTGGTTAACTTC,CASGLGGLLVNF
TRBD2,-,16,TRBJ2-7,TRBV11-1,TGTGCCAGCAGCTGGGATCCGACTAGCCGCCCGGGAGAGCAGTACTTC,CASSWDPTSRPGEQYF
TRBD2,-,14,TRBJ2-1,TRBV7-6,TGTGCCAGCAGCTTAGGGCTGGGGGGGGATGAGCAGTTCTTC,CASSLGLGGDEQFF
-,-,11,TRBJ2-7,TRBV6-1,TGTGCCAGCTCACGCGCCTACGAGCAGTACTTC,CASSRAYEQYF
TRBD2,-,18,TRBJ2-1,TRBV13,TGTGCCAGCAGCTCCCAAACCGCTAGCGGGAGAATGTACAATGAGCAGTTCTTC,CASSSQTASGRMYNEQFF
TRBD1,-,14,TRBJ2-7,TRBV30,TGTGCCTGGGCCGGGACAGGTGACCTCTACGAGCAGTACTTC,CAWAGTGDLYEQYF
-,-,15,TRBJ2-5,TRBV7-2,TGTGCCAGCAGCTACCGGGACACCCCGCAAGAGACCCAGTACTTC,CASSYRDTPQETQYF
-,-,14,TRBJ2-5,TRBV18,TGTGCCAGCTCGGGCCGGGTGGATCCAGAGACCCAGTACTTC,CASSGRVDPETQYF
TRBD1,-,16,TRBJ1-2,TRBV30,TGTGCCTGGAGTGTATCTGGACAGGGGGCCTGGGATGGCTACACCTTC,CAWSVSGQGAWDGYTF
TRBD1,-,15,TRBJ2-1,TRBV7-2,TGTGCCAGCAGCTTAGTCGGGACAGGGTCCAATGAGCAGTTCTTC,CASSLVGTGSNEQFF
TRBD2,-,16,TRBJ2-5,TRBV30,TGTGCCTGGAGTAGCCTAGCGGGAGGGGTGGAGGAGACCCAGTACTTC,CAWSSLAGGVEETQYF
TRBD2,-,14,TRBJ2-3,TRBV2,TGTGCCAGCAGTGAAGGGGCGGGAGGGCTCTCGCAGTATTTT,CASSEGAGGLSQYF
TRBD2,-,15,TRBJ2-1,TRBV6-1,TGTGCCAGCAGTGTGGATAGCGGGGGGCGGAATGAGCAGTTCTTC,CASSVDSGGRNEQFF
-,few,14,TRBJ1-6,TRBV25-1,TGTGCCAGCAGCCCGTACTCCTATAATTCACCCCTCCACTTT,CASSPYSYNSPLHF
-,-,13,TRBJ2-7,TRBV7-9,TGTGCCAGCAGCAGGGGAAATCGATACGAGCAGTACTTC,CASSRGNRYEQYF
-,-,13,TRBJ2-5,TRBV7-9,TGTGCCAGCAGCCCCGACTCAGGAGAGACCCAGTACTTC,CASSPDSGETQYF